This TCR beta chain was identified in a study of beta chain features in type 1 diabetes (dated by TCRdb to between 2017 and 2018). For context, the study as a whole: Patients and healthy donors did not differ in mean age, gender distribution, total cell number or subset yield. Whereas all 30 or so donors provided naive and central memory subsets, regulatory and stem cell-like memory subsets were isolated from just 8 patients and about eight healthy donors. Across all samples, fewer than 130 million sorted cells were examined, and cell number per subset correlated strongly with RNA yield. The study compared the TCRB repertoires of sorted circulating CD4+ T cell subsets in recently diagnosed type 1 diabetes patients with those in matched healthy donors.

The High Capacity cDNA Reverse Transcription Kit was used to reverse transcribe all of the isolated RNA, meaning that expressed TCRB transcripts were what got sequenced. Naive, central memory and regulatory T cell samples underwent deep immunoSEQ sequencing, averaging about 3.57 million total reads per sample. Sorted cells were lysed in RLT buffer, and RNA was extracted using DNase-treated RNeasy Micro or Mini kits according to cell number. Each cell subset was processed separately to prevent cross-contamination, with patient and healthy donor samples processed together. The immunoSEQ multiplex PCR was used to amplify TCRB sequences from cDNA, yielding 87-bp fragments that span the CDR3 region. Sequencing of the amplicons was done on the Illumina HiSeq platform. The authors' pipeline ran thus. Synthetic template baselines were used to correct PCR bias computationally, reads within Hamming distance 2 were collapsed together, and singletons that could not be merged were discarded. By aligning reads against IMGT, V, D and J genes, CDR3 length, and insertions or deletions at six rearrangement sites were assigned. Within each subset, clonotype counts were normalized to sorted cell number, and only after that were true diversity and Gini coefficients computed with the tcR R package. The overlap coefficient, calculated on TCRB nucleotide sequences, was used to measure repertoire sharing. Sourced from immuneACCESS, this table was stored by TCRdb with only in-frame sequences that have V and J called. A share of the clones is absent; for the studies checked, an unresolved V gene accounts for under half, and the remainder has no known explanation. The D gene and trimming were derived from the DNA, and the V and J assignments and clone size from that table. For this sample there are some 140,000 clones; just over 9% appear just once. Jointly, the top ten make up roughly 0.7% of the sample.

A single peripheral blood draw of around 0.11 L on average was collected from each donor into heparinised tubes. Naive, central memory, regulatory and stem cell-like memory CD4+ T cells were sorted on a BD FACSAria II using a panel including CD45RO, CCR7, CD25, CD127, CD95 and CD27. Every sorted population had a purity above 95%. PBMCs were isolated right away by Lymphoprep density gradient centrifugation and were stained directly, without culture. To minimize batch effects, samples were stained and sorted in pairs, one healthy donor with one patient per experiment. A word on this clone: Its specific antigen is unknown. Base qualities are missing; no much larger clone stands one base away.

The paper as a whole reports these results and caveats: Shorter templates might have been favored by PCR, but patient and control samples were amplified and corrected together, so both groups would have been affected equally by any skew. Because cDNA was sequenced instead of genomic DNA, highly expressing activated cells could be over-represented, though the groups showed no difference in activation or CD3 levels. A moderate but significant shortening of TCRB CDR3 length was observed in type 1 diabetes patients in all four CD4+ subsets. The naive, central memory and regulatory TCRB repertoires appeared to resemble one another more closely among patients than among healthy donors. Patients with type 1 diabetes made fewer insertions and deleted more nucleotides at VDJ recombination sites, implying thymic rearrangement abnormalities. HLA sub-analyses involved small numbers of individuals, so any influence of HLA type on TCRB rearrangement remained unresolved.

Its CDR3 holds 14 amino acids, cysteine through phenylalanine. Of the read, only the CDR3 DNA is kept; its 42 bases are in frame from base 1. V loses 6 bases of germline sequence and J loses 2 bases, and the interval between the two ends is 12 bases. According to the germline V gene, CDR1 reads KGHSH and CDR2 reads LQKENI. The specimen was central memory CD4+ T cells from blood. This TCR came from a young man in good health. The receptor chain draws on TRBV18 and TRBJ2-3, with TRBD1 perhaps the D gene, on 5 matching bases. The CDR3 region reads CASSFGHITDTQYF. The nucleotide sequence is given as TGTGCCAGCTCCTTTGGACATATCACAGATACGCAGTATTTT.